The rows below give T cell receptor beta chains drawn from one sample of a study of Ad26.COV2.S vaccination and SARS-CoV-2 variants. Sequencing was performed with immunoSEQ multiplex PCR; in TCRdb, only in-frame clones are kept and a portion is missing. The sample lists about 320,000 clones; around 83% were seen once. This specimen was peripheral blood, taken in a trial of Ad26.COV2.S vaccine versus placebo. Receptor source: a person between 18 and 59 years old who received the Ad26.COV2.S COVID-19 vaccine or a placebo. Both conserved end residues are trimmed from each CDR3.

v_gene	j_gene	len	CDR3aa
TRBV3-1/TRBV3-2	TRBJ1-2	13	ASSQDGTGMVGYT
TRBV9	TRBJ2-2	14	ASSASLGMDAGELF
TRBV18	TRBJ2-5	11	ASSPPGVETQY
TRBV5-4	TRBJ2-1	14	ASSLGGLAGPGEQF
TRBV11-2	TRBJ2-1	13	ASSSTRDNYNEQF
TRBV3-1/TRBV3-2	TRBJ2-3	14	ASSPQGAGGTDTQY
TRBV7-8	TRBJ2-2	12	ASTPLMNTGELF
TRBV4-2	TRBJ1-2	12	ASSQNTGSYGYT
TRBV19	TRBJ2-1	13	ASSIESLPNNEQF
TRBV10-3	TRBJ2-1	14	AISDPRQGAYNEQF
TRBV7-2	TRBJ2-1	12	ASSLALQGDEQF
TRBV15	TRBJ2-7	10	ATSSDRGEQY
TRBV7-2	TRBJ1-2	14	ASSLAGQGANYGYT
TRBV4-3	TRBJ2-7	14	ASSQAPGLGGNEQY
TRBV18	TRBJ2-7	12	ASATSGGGYEQY
TRBV10-1	TRBJ2-7	14	AIESGRAWGFREQY
TRBV30	TRBJ2-1	9	AWGEYNEQF
TRBV6-5	TRBJ1-5	12	ASSRTQVSQPQH
TRBV18	TRBJ2-2	15	ASSPGAGGWDTGELF
TRBV20-1	TRBJ2-7	11	SASRQIPYEQY
TRBV11-3	TRBJ2-1	14	ASSSGFAGGYNEQF
TRBV30	TRBJ1-1	13	AWSVRGNMNTEAF
TRBV9	TRBJ2-5	14	ASSALTGAFQETQY
TRBV29-1	TRBJ1-5	11	SVCRGPGQPQH
TRBV18	TRBJ1-1	12	ASSQGSVNTEAF
TRBV7-8	TRBJ2-7	11	ASSQDRGHEQY
TRBV19	TRBJ2-2	11	ASGRQGTGELF
TRBV27	TRBJ1-2	12	ASSSHGQDLRYT
TRBV7-8	TRBJ1-5	16	ASSRSLAGLNSNQPQH
TRBV10-1	TRBJ2-2	11	ASSGGLAGELF
TRBV7-7	TRBJ2-5	16	ASSLALIGGLGEGTQY
TRBV18	TRBJ2-7	12	ASSPTRNTYEQY
TRBV5-8	TRBJ2-1	13	ASSLAFLKGYEQF
TRBV5-8	TRBJ2-5	14	ASSLGVGNVQETQY
TRBV16	TRBJ1-3	12	ASSHRGSGNTIY
TRBV2	TRBJ1-5	9	ASGRNQPQH
TRBV7-2	TRBJ2-7	13	ASSLSRGWFYEQY
TRBV2	TRBJ2-2	13	ASSEGLAGTGELF
TRBV25-1	TRBJ1-6	14	ASSEGRTGGNSPLH
TRBV7-9	TRBJ2-1	15	ASSRIFGRGPYNEQF